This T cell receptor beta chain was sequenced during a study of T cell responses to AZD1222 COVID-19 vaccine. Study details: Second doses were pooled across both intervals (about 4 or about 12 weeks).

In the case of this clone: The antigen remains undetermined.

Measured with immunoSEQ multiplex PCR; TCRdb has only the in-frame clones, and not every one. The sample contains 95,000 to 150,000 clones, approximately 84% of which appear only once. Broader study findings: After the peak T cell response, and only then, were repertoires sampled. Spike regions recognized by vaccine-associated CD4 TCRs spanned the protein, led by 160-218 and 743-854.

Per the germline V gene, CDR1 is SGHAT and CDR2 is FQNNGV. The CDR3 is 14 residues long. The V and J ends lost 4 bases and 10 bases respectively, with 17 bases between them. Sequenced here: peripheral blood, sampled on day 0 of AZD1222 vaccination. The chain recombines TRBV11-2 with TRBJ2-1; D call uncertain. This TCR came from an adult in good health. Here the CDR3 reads CASSSGPTLAEQFF. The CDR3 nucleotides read TGTGCCAGCAGCTCCGGCCCAACTTTGGCGGAGCAGTTCTTC.